This TCR beta chain was identified during a study of T cell responses to AZD1222 COVID-19 vaccine. A note on this clone: Its antigen is as yet unknown.

Study-wide points: Clonal diversity was possibly underestimated; the donors were predominantly white British and more often female.

V lost 0 bases to trimming and J lost 5 bases, with 10 bases between them. Germline CDR1 and CDR2: MNHNS and SASEGT. There are 14 residues in the CDR3. It was second doses at about 4 or about 12 weeks that were pooled. Sequencing used immunoSEQ multiplex PCR; TCRdb keeps in-frame clones, though not all of them. The data show roughly 100,000 clones, about 90% seen once. The sequence was obtained from an adult who received the AZD1222 COVID-19 vaccine. The genes are TRBV6-1 and TRBJ1-1, with D uncertain. This specimen was peripheral blood, taken 28 days after the second AZD1222 dose. CDR3 bases: TGTGCCAGCAGTGAAGCAAGAGGAGGTACTGAAGCTTTCTTT. Amino acids: CASSEARGGTEAFF.